This entry describes one T cell receptor beta chain. Its antigen is unknown. Time point of the sample: cycle 4 day 1 (C4D1), after less than 7 weeks of nivolumab. With no exception, relapse followed autologous stem cell transplantation in all patients, and brentuximab vedotin exposure varied. This specimen belongs to a study of PD-1 blockade in classical Hodgkin lymphoma. For the study at large: Intravenous delivery of nivolumab at 3 mg/kg to patients occurred every 2 weeks.

General observations from the study: Researchers reported that CD4+ TCR diversity, though not CD8+, rose significantly by C4D1. No one has yet defined what causes the repertoire differences, which may be disease activity or prior therapy.

Assay used: immunoSEQ multiplex PCR; TCRdb lists only in-frame clones, some missing. Of about 17,000 clones listed, roughly 65% were seen once; the top ten hold 6% to 8%. Per germline, CDR1 SQVTM and CDR2 ANQGSEA. This CDR3 comprises 15 residues. Deletions cut 2 bases from V and 0 bases from J, with 11 bases between. The starting material was peripheral blood mononuclear cells (PBMCs), obtained before the fourth cycle of nivolumab. The sequence was collected from a human donor with classical Hodgkin lymphoma. The chain employs TRBV29-1 and TRBJ2-1, with D possibly TRBD2 on 5 matching bases. CDR3 bases: TGCAGCGTTGAAATGGGAGTGCTCTCCTACAATGAGCAGTTCTTC. Translating it yields CSVEMGVLSYNEQFF.